This TCR beta chain originates from a study of vaccination and CD4 T cells after COVID-19. Study details: The peptides that stimulated the cells were overlapping spike peptides from SARS-CoV-2, HCoV-NL63, HCoV-OC43 and HCoV-229E. Whole-study findings and limits: For convalescent patients, a median 86.3% of reactive clones surfaced exclusively after vaccination.

This CDR3 comprises 12 residues. In germline, CDR1 is DFQATT, CDR2 SNEGSKA (reference sequence). Trimming left V 3 bases short and J 6 bases short, with 10 bases between. An Oncomine TCR Beta short-read assay was used to sequence the DNA from cultured CD4+ T cells. In TCRdb, the PCR reads were re-called with MiXCR into one record per CDR3 protein. The table shows 20,000 to 30,000 distinct CDR3 sequences, with over 45% occurring only once. This clonotype was detected a few times. Its target is not known. Noted treatment: approximately 9-day PBMC culture with coronavirus spike peptide pools or control peptides (ViraFEST assay). About 2 million PBMCs went into each well for culture with 8 to 10 IU/ml IL-2 and about 10 ug/ml peptide pools. Half-medium changes with fresh IL-2 medium occurred on days 3 and 7.

What was sequenced was CD4+ T cells from blood, cultured in vitro. The chain employs TRBV20-1 and TRBJ2-3; no reliable D call. This receptor was identified in a human donor who had recovered from COVID-19. CDR3 sequence: CSASPPSDTQYF. The CDR3 DNA reads as TGCAGTGCTAGCCCCCCCTCGGATACGCAGTATTTT.